This T cell receptor (beta chain) is from a study of T cell changes during pregnancy in multiple sclerosis. Trimming took off 7 bases at V and 6 bases at J, with 13 bases between the two ends. In germline, CDR1 is SGHTA, CDR2 FQGNSA. The CDR3 is 13 residues long. Only in-frame clones appear in the TCRdb table, and some are missing; sequencing was by immunoSEQ multiplex PCR. The sample records approximately 92,000 clones, around 94% being singletons. The chain employs TRBV7-2 and TRBJ2-1; D possibly corresponds to TRBD2 (6 bases). This clonotype was sampled from a female donor with multiple sclerosis, enrolled in a pregnancy study. Sequencing was performed on peripheral blood, taken in the first trimester of pregnancy. CDR3 DNA: TGTGCCAGCACTAGCCTGGGAGGCAATGAGCAGTTCTTC. This translates into CASTSLGGNEQFF.